This T cell receptor (beta chain) was sequenced in a study of T cell clonality in common variable immunodeficiency. Study-wide results and caveats: CVID subjects showed higher TCRbeta clonality than healthy controls. Common variable immunodeficiency TCR beta sequences reportedly had fewer deletions and N-nucleotide insertions.

Heparinized whole blood, roughly 5 to 8 ml, came from each donor. Repertoires were generated with immunoSEQ multiplex PCR, while TCRdb's copy carries only in-frame clones and drops some. The record shows 30,000 to 40,000 clones for this sample, with no singletons present. A note on this clone: As yet, its antigen is unknown. The sequenced fragment ends 3 residues before the CDR3 boundary, so the rest is inferred from the germline J gene.

This CDR3 spans 16 amino acids. CDR1 and CDR2 (germline): SGHVS, FQNEAQ. Sequenced sample: peripheral blood mononuclear cells. This chain connects TRBV7-8 to TRBJ2-3, with 8 bases matching TRBD1. The source of this sequence is a person aged 18-69 years in good health. CDR3 amino acids: CASSSLPGGGNQPQYF. CDR3 bases read: TGTGCCAGCAGCTCCCTCCCAGGGGGCGGCAATCAGCCG.